Included here is one T cell receptor beta chain sequence, with context. Its target is not known. The sample originates from a study of PD-1 blockade in classical Hodgkin lymphoma. Regarding the study as a whole: A significant rise in TCR diversity by C4D1 was seen for CD4+ but not CD8+ cells. Similar baseline diversity was found in complete responders and newly diagnosed patients.

The assay was immunoSEQ multiplex PCR, and TCRdb's table has in-frame clones only and misses some. The sample carries 90,000 or so clones, about three quarters recorded once. Time point defined: cycle 4 day 1 (C4D1), after five to seven weeks of nivolumab. Following autologous stem cell transplantation, relapse occurred in every patient, and exposure to brentuximab vedotin varied. Patients had relapsed/refractory classical Hodgkin lymphoma with complete response, partial response or progressive disease as best response. Germline V gene data show CDR1 as LNHDA and CDR2 as SQIVND (reference sequence). The ends were cut back, 5 bases at V and 6 bases at J, with 14 bases in the middle. This CDR3 has 14 amino acids.

This specimen was peripheral blood mononuclear cells (PBMCs), taken before the fourth cycle of nivolumab. This clonotype was sampled from a human donor with classical Hodgkin lymphoma. The rearrangement joins TRBV19 to TRBJ1-5; D is unclear. The CDR3 region has the DNA TGTGCCAGTAGTTCCCCCTCACGGGGTCAGCCCCAGCATTTT. Protein sequence: CASSSPSRGQPQHF. Using reference TRBV19 and TRBJ1-5 for the parts outside the CDR3, the full variable domain is DGGITQSPKYLFRKEGQNVTLSCEQNLNHDAMYWYRQDPGQGLRLIYYSQIVNDFQKGDIAEGYSVSREKKESFPLTVTSAQKNPTAFYLCASSSPSRGQPQHFGDGTRLSIL.